Here is one T cell receptor beta chain with its context. This clone has only one observation. No antigen is known for it. No much larger clone is present one base from it, and per-base qualities are unavailable. Other nucleotide sequences from this sample produce the same CDR3. The sample belongs to a study of shared T cell receptors in the human thymus (dated by TCRdb to the early 2020s). In the study overall: The study examined how self-reactive, shared T-cell receptor alpha chains are generated in the human thymus.

Library prep was done by the immunoSEQ multiplex PCR assay. Drawn from immuneACCESS, this table holds only the in-frame rearrangements with V and J called that TCRdb kept. Clones are partly lost; checked studies trace under half to an unresolved V gene and leave the rest unexplained. The sample contains about 400,000 clones, 95% of them found a single time. Roughly 0.021% of the sample goes to the ten largest clones. Germline trimming amounts to 4 bases on V and 1 base on J, with 3 as the count of junction bases outside the gene matches. From cysteine to phenylalanine, the CDR3 is 14 amino acids long. Left in the record is the CDR3 DNA by itself, 42 bases read in frame from the first base. CDR1 and CDR2 are drawn from the germline V gene: SGHRS, YFSETQ.

This receptor was taken from a human donor. Sequencing used thymocytes. The chain joins TRBV5-1 to TRBJ2-5; 8 middle bases align to TRBD1. The encoded CDR3 is CASSPGQGQETQYF. The DNA sequence is as follows: TGCGCCAGCAGCCCAGGACAGGGCCAAGAGACCCAGTACTTC.